The next 26 T cell receptor beta chains were all read from a single sample in a study of blood T cell repertoires in COVID-19 (TCRdb year 2020). Libraries were built with the immunoSEQ multiplex PCR assay. TCRdb holds this immuneACCESS table with in-frame rearrangements only. Some clones are missing; in checked studies, unresolved V genes explain under half, and the rest has no known cause. In all, the sample holds roughly 200,000 clones, and 85% of those were seen once. The ten largest clones represent around 20% of the sample. The sample was PBMCs or T cells enriched from blood (not recorded which). These receptors all stem from a man aged 40-49 years who had recovered from COVID-19.

This clone was observed a handful of times. The CDR3 here is CAPPGKSGGRVSVEQYF. The CDR3 region has the DNA TGTGCCCCCCCTGGGAAGTCGGGCGGGAGGGTATCTGTCGAGCAGTACTTC. This chain uses TRBV7-6 with TRBJ2-7; 9 bases match TRBD2. Germline V lookup: CDR1 SGHVS, CDR2 FNYEAQ. CDR3 length: 17 amino acids. J lost 6 bases, V lost 11 bases, and 23 bases had no gene match.

The chain has TRBV9 and TRBJ1-2; a possible D gene is TRBD1 (6 bases). CDR1 is SGDLS, CDR2 YYNGEE, per germline. The CDR3 is made up of 17 amino acids. With 3 bases removed from V and 4 bases from J, the gap between germline ends came to 22 bases. The CDR3 loop is CASSEVPGGRWGYGYTF. CDR3 sequence (DNA): TGTGCCAGCAGCGAGGTCCCGGGGGGGCGGTGGGGCTATGGCTACACCTTC.

This clone was seen a single time. The CDR3 coding sequence is TGTGCCAGCAGTGTTCTTCGACTCCGGGACAGAGACAATGAGCAGTTCTTC. Protein: CASSVLRLRDRDNEQFF. J is TRBJ2-1 and V is TRBV6-2 or TRBV6-3; 7 bases align to TRBD1. The V segment lost 5 bases and the J segment 5 bases; nucleotides outside the gene matches: 15. CDR1 is MNHEY and CDR2 is SVGEGT in the germline V gene. This CDR3 region has 17 residues.

The V call is TRBV5-6, the J call TRBJ2-1; possible D gene TRBD2, 6 bases. The CDR3 runs to 14 residues. V lost 4 bases to trimming and J lost 5 bases, with 13 bases between them. From germline, CDR1 is SGHDT and CDR2 YYEEEE. CDR3 region: CASSRGLRNNEQFF. The CDR3 nucleotides read TGTGCCAGCAGCCGGGGACTGCGGAACAATGAGCAGTTCTTC.

The chain is built from TRBV7-6 and TRBJ2-5; TRBD2 matches at 8 bases. The trim removed 5 bases at V and 5 bases at J, leaving 19 bases unmatched. The CDR3 runs to 18 residues. Germline-derived CDR1 and CDR2 are SGHVS and FNYEAQ. The CDR3 nucleotides read TGTGCCAGCAGCGCCAGCAGCTATGCCGGGGGGGGGTTGGAGACCCAGTACTTC. Translated, it gives CASSASSYAGGGLETQYF. The variable domain in full, with the rest retrieved from reference TRBV7-6 and TRBJ2-5, is GAGVSQSPRYKVTKRGQDVALRCDPISGHVSLYWYRQALGQGPEFLTYFNYEAQQDKSGLPNDRFSAERPEGSISTLTIQRTEQRDSAMYRCASSASSYAGGGLETQYFGPGTRLLVL.

The CDR3 region is CASSSARDMNTEAFF. As DNA, the CDR3 is TGTGCCAGCAGCTCTGCCAGGGACATGAACACTGAAGCTTTCTTT. The chain is built from TRBV5-4 and TRBJ1-1; D might be TRBD1 (6 bases). Germline V gene lookup returns CDR1 SGHNT and CDR2 YYREEE (reference sequence). Trimming took 3 bases from V and 0 from J, leaving 12 bases between them. The CDR3 contains 15 residues.

This clone was counted a single time. This sequence joins TRBV4-2 and TRBJ2-5, with a weak D call TRBD2 (6 bases). CDR1 is LGHNA, CDR2 YNFKEQ, per germline. The length of the CDR3 is 15 residues. Trimming cost V 3 bases and J 1 base, with 12 bases left between them. CDR3 in DNA: TGTGCCAGCAGCCAGTTACCTAGCGTCCAAGAGACCCAGTACTTC. Its translation is CASSQLPSVQETQYF.

There are a few counts of this clone. This rearrangement joins TRBV18 to TRBJ2-1; 14 bases fit TRBD2. CDR1 and CDR2 (germline): KGHSH, LQKENI. V lost 4 bases to trimming and J lost 12 bases; unmatched junction nucleotides: 11. The CDR3 totals 16 residues. The CDR3 coding sequence is TGTGCCAGCTCACTGTCCGGGACTAGCGGGAGTTCAGTGCAGTTCTTC. Its translation: CASSLSGTSGSSVQFF.

The chain recombines TRBV18 with TRBJ1-5; D gene unclear. In germline, CDR1 is KGHSH, CDR2 LQKENI. The CDR3 is made up of 14 amino acids. The V gene lost 3 bases and the J gene lost 7 bases, with 13 bases spanning the gap. The DNA for the CDR3 is TGTGCCAGCTCACCCCTCCCAAGGGAGCAGCCCCAGCATTTT. Translating it yields CASSPLPREQPQHF. The complete variable domain, with remaining parts taken from reference TRBV18 and TRBJ1-5, reads NAGVMQNPRHLVRRRGQEARLRCSPMKGHSHVYWYRQLPEEGLKFMVYLQKENIIDESGMPKERFSAEFPKEGPSILRIQQVVRGDSAAYFCASSPLPREQPQHFGDGTRLSIL.

The CDR3 DNA follows: TGTGCCAGCAGTAACCTACAGGAAAAACTGTTTTTT. Its translation is CASSNLQEKLFF. V and J are TRBV28 and TRBJ1-4, with D hard to call. Per the germline V gene, CDR1 is MDHEN and CDR2 is SYDVKM. The CDR3 contains 12 residues. Trimming shortened V by 5 bases and J by 8 bases, and 9 bases separated the two germline ends. The full variable domain, completed using reference TRBV28 and TRBJ1-4, is DVKVTQSSRYLVKRTGEKVFLECVQDMDHENMFWYRQDPGLGLRLIYFSYDVKMKEKGDIPEGYSVSREKKERFSLILESASTNQTSMYLCASSNLQEKLFFGSGTQLSVL.

The V call is TRBV7-8, the J call TRBJ2-1, with 7 bases aligning to TRBD1. CDR1 and CDR2 from the germline V gene are SGHVS and FQNEAQ. There are 16 residues in the CDR3. The V gene end was trimmed by 0 bases and the J gene end by 7 bases; junction bases not matched to a gene: 9. The DNA of the CDR3 is TGTGCCAGCAGCTTAGCCCCAGGGGGAATTAGGAATGAGCAGTTCTTC. Encoded protein: CASSLAPGGIRNEQFF.

The rearrangement uses TRBV9 and TRBJ1-6, with D possibly TRBD1 on 5 matching bases. There are 16 residues in the CDR3. Trimming removed 2 bases from V and 0 bases from J, with 9 bases in between. In germline, CDR1 is SGDLS, CDR2 YYNGEE. The CDR3 here is CASSVRGSSYNSPLHF. In DNA, the CDR3 is TGTGCCAGCAGCGTGCGGGGGAGCTCCTATAATTCACCCCTCCACTTT.

The V and J genes are TRBV7-9 and TRBJ2-7; D gene ambiguous. The CDR3 totals 13 residues. Germline assignment: CDR1 SEHNR and CDR2 FQNEAQ (reference sequence). Trimming left V 5 bases short and J 6 bases short, with 14 bases between. The CDR3 sequence: CASSPPGPSEQYF. In nucleotides, the CDR3 is TGTGCCAGCAGCCCGCCGGGTCCAAGCGAGCAGTACTTC.

V usage is TRBV6-2 or TRBV6-3 and J usage is TRBJ2-2, with 8 bases lining up with TRBD1. Per the germline V gene, CDR1 is MNHEY and CDR2 is SVGEGT. V shed 4 bases, J shed 7 bases, and the junction held 8 bases outside the gene matches. The CDR3 loop spans 15 amino acids. For the CDR3, the DNA is TGTGCCAGCAGTTTGTGGACAGGGTCGGACGGGGAGCTGTTTTTT. Its translation: CASSLWTGSDGELFF.

This clone was seen once. The chain couples TRBV4-3 to TRBJ2-7; 10 bases line up with TRBD2. Germline V gene sequence: CDR1 LGHNA, CDR2 YSLEER. The length of the CDR3 is 17 residues. Losses at the gene ends were 0 bases for V and 6 bases for J; bases not matched to a gene: 11. The CDR3 loop reads CASSQDLASGSFSEQYF. CDR3 DNA: TGCGCCAGCAGCCAAGATCTTGCTAGCGGGAGTTTTTCCGAGCAGTACTTC.

The chain has TRBV9 and TRBJ2-1; TRBD2 aligns across 8 bases. The CDR3 consists of 16 residues. The junction had 9 bases not matched to a gene; V was cut back by 3 bases and J by 4 bases. Germline assignment: CDR1 SGDLS and CDR2 YYNGEE. The CDR3 nucleotides are TGTGCCAGCAGCGAGGATTCTAGCGGGTGGTACAATGAGCAGTTCTTC. Translation: CASSEDSSGWYNEQFF.

The chain employs TRBV9 and TRBJ2-1; D call uncertain. The CDR3 covers 17 residues. Germline V gene data show CDR1 as SGDLS and CDR2 as YYNGEE. Trimming took 3 bases from V and 1 from J, leaving 17 bases between them. This chain's CDR3 is CASSAETPLNSYNEQFF. The CDR3 region has the DNA TGTGCCAGCAGCGCTGAGACTCCTCTAAATTCCTACAATGAGCAGTTCTTC.

This chain connects TRBV7-8 to TRBJ2-1; D is ambiguous. V dropped 1 base and J dropped 2 bases, with 9 bases sitting between them. Germline V gene data show CDR1 as SGHVS and CDR2 as FQNEAQ. The CDR3 is 15 amino acids. For the CDR3, the DNA is TGTGCCAGCAGCTTAGGCGGCGTCCCCTACAATGAGCAGTTCTTC. Residues: CASSLGGVPYNEQFF.

This clone appeared many times. V and J are TRBV19 and TRBJ1-1, with TRBD1 matching over 7 bases. The CDR3 loop spans 13 amino acids. CDR1 is LNHDA and CDR2 is SQIVND in the germline V gene (reference sequence). J was trimmed by 6 bases and V by 4 bases; bases with no gene match: 5. CDR3 loop: CASSTTGRSEAFF. The CDR3 coding sequence is TGTGCCAGTAGTACGACAGGGAGATCTGAAGCTTTCTTT.

This chain uses TRBV27 with TRBJ1-4, with 10 positions matching TRBD1. Germline V gene sequence: CDR1 MNHEY, CDR2 SMNVEV (reference sequence). Unmatched junction bases numbered 5, after V lost 2 bases and J lost 2 bases. The CDR3 has 17 amino acids. In DNA form, the CDR3 reads TGTGCCAGCAGTTTAGAGGGACAGGGGAGGACTAATGAAAAACTGTTTTTT. Its protein product is CASSLEGQGRTNEKLFF.

The genes are TRBV25-1 and TRBJ1-2, with D possibly TRBD1 on 6 matching bases. Germline V gene lookup returns CDR1 MGHDK and CDR2 SYGVNS. V dropped 4 bases and J dropped 4 bases, with 7 bases sitting between them. The CDR3 contains 12 residues. In nucleotides, the CDR3 is TGTGCCAGCAGTGGACAGGTCTATGGCTACACCTTC. Translated, it gives CASSGQVYGYTF.

The rearrangement joins TRBV3-1 (or the pseudogene TRBV3-2) to TRBJ2-7; no clear D. The V end was cut by 0 bases, the J end by 7 bases, with 10 bases between. The CDR3 loop spans 13 amino acids. CDR1 is LGHDT, CDR2 YNNKEL, per germline (reference sequence). This chain's CDR3 is CASSQDEESEQYF. The CDR3 DNA is TGTGCCAGCAGCCAAGATGAGGAAAGTGAGCAGTACTTC.

This clone turned up a few times. This sequence joins TRBV11-3 and TRBJ2-7; 7 nucleotides agree with TRBD2. The CDR3 is 15 residues long. Germline V gene data show CDR1 as SGHNT and CDR2 as YENEEA. The junction had 9 bases not matched to a gene; V was cut back by 1 base and J by 6 bases. CDR3 sequence (DNA): TGTGCCAGCAGCTTAGTGCCGGCGGGAGTCGTCGAGCAGTACTTC. Translation: CASSLVPAGVVEQYF.

The gene calls are TRBV5-1 and TRBJ2-3; TRBD2 aligns across 7 bases. CDR1 SGHRS and CDR2 YFSETQ come from the germline V gene. This CDR3 spans 16 amino acids. The trim removed 1 base at V and 6 bases at J, leaving 11 bases unmatched. CDR3 protein: CASSLPQGQGGDTQYF. CDR3 bases: TGCGCCAGCAGCTTGCCTCAGGGTCAGGGAGGGGATACGCAGTATTTT. Together with reference TRBV5-1 and TRBJ2-3, the CDR3 gives the full variable domain: KAGVTQTPRYLIKTRGQQVTLSCSPISGHRSVSWYQQTPGQGLQFLFEYFSETQRNKGNFPGRFSGRQFSNSRSEMNVSTLELGDSALYLCASSLPQGQGGDTQYFGPGTRLTVL.

The J gene is TRBJ2-7, the V gene TRBV5-4, with 7 bases aligning to TRBD1. In germline, CDR1 is SGHNT, CDR2 YYREEE (reference sequence). The CDR3 has 14 amino acids. The junction had 9 bases not matched to a gene; V was cut back by 5 bases and J by 4 bases. In DNA form, the CDR3 reads TGTGCCAGCAGTTCGCAGGGGGTCCTATACGAGCAGTACTTC. It encodes CASSSQGVLYEQYF.

The chain carries TRBV25-1 and TRBJ2-7; no definite D call. V was pared by 5 bases and J by 4 bases, with 9 bases between. CDR1 and CDR2 (germline): MGHDK, SYGVNS. The CDR3 runs 12 residues. The CDR3 nucleotides are TGTGCCAGCAGTCGAATCGGGTACGAGCAGTACTTC. It specifies CASSRIGYEQYF.